This T cell receptor (beta chain) was retrieved from a study of STAT5B mutations in CD4+ large granular lymphocyte leukemia. Study-level points and caveats: Top patient clones used TRBV06 genes more often: 8/27 versus 2/35 in controls. No patients shared main leukemic clonotypes, though around 25% appeared at low frequency elsewhere. Patient CD4-sorted repertoires stayed more clonal than healthy ones after leukemic-clone removal.

Profiling relied on immunoSEQ multiplex PCR, and the TCRdb table lists in-frame clones only, not all of them. The repertoire holds 30,000 to 40,000 clones, with approximately 85% as singletons. V shed 0 bases and J shed 5 bases, with 13 bases lying between them. Germline-derived CDR1 and CDR2 are SGDLS and YYNGEE. This CDR3 region has 15 residues. This clone appeared once. Its target is not known. The chain has TRBV9 and TRBJ2-3; D gene unclear. This receptor was identified in a human donor in good health. The source material was CD4+ T cells from blood buffy coats. The CDR3 nucleotides read TGTGCCAGCAGCGTAGACCCAACCGTAGGAGATACGCAGTATTTT. The encoded protein is CASSVDPTVGDTQYF. Full variable domain (missing parts from reference TRBV9 and TRBJ2-3): DSGVTQTPKHLITATGQRVTLRCSPRSGDLSVYWYQQSLDQGLQFLIQYYNGEERAKGNILERFSAQQFPDLHSELNLSSLELGDSALYFCASSVDPTVGDTQYFGPGTRLTVL.